This TCR beta chain was documented in a study of CD8+ T cells in alopecia areata. For the study at large: Twice a day, 5 to 10 mg of oral tofacitinib was administered to treated patients.

The CDR3 contains 15 residues. Looked up from germline, CDR1 is SGHDT and CDR2 is YYEEEE. V trimming: 4 bases; J trimming: 4 bases; junction bases outside the gene matches: 8. Regarding the study as a whole: Researchers report lesional scalp, most notably alopecia totalis/universalis, outstripped normal scalp in clonality.

With regard to this clone: Its antigen is unknown.

Once RNA had been extracted, it was reverse transcribed into cDNA to act as the sequencing template. Profiling relied on immunoSEQ multiplex PCR, and the TCRdb table lists in-frame clones only, not all of them. The sample records some 170,000 clones, less than 70% being singletons. Treatment in this sample: oral pan-JAK inhibitor, 5-10 mg twice daily. Lesional scalp punch biopsies and peripheral blood came from alopecia areata patients. The chain joins TRBV5-6 to TRBJ2-7, with TRBD1 matching 10 bases. The TCR was taken from a human donor with alopecia areata. This specimen consisted of CD8+ T cells sorted from blood, obtained at week 24, from a patient treated with tofacitinib. DNA for the CDR3: TGTGCCAGCAGCCTCGGGACAGGGGAGGAGTACGAGCAGTACTTC. Residues: CASSLGTGEEYEQYF.